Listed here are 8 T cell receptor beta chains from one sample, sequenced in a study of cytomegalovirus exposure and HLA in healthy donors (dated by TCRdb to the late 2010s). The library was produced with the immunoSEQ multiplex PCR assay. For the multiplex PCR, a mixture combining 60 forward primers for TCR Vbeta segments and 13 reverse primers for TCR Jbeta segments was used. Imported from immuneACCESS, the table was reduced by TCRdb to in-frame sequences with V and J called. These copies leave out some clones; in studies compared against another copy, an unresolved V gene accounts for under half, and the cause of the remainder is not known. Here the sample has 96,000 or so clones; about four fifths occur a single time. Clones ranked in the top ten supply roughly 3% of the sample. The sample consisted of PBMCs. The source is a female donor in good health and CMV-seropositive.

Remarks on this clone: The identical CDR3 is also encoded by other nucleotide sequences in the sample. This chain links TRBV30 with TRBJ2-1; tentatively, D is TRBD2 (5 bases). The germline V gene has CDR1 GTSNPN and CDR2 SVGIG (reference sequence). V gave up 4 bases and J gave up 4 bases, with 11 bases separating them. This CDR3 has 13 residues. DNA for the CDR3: TGTGCCTGGACCAGCGGTATGTACAATGAGCAGTTCTTC. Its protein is CAWTSGMYNEQFF.

Here the CDR3 DNA reads TGCGCCAGCAGCTTTGGACACAACAATGAGCAGTTCTTC. Residues: CASSFGHNNEQFF. The chain employs TRBV5-1 and TRBJ2-1; D perhaps matches TRBD1 (5 bases). The CDR3 runs 13 residues. CDR1 and CDR2 (germline): SGHRS, YFSETQ. The germline V and J ends were trimmed by 2 bases and 5 bases, with 8 bases remaining between them.

The CDR3 region has the DNA TGTGCCAGCAGGCTTGTCAGGGATAGTTTCCATGAGCAGTTCTTC. This codes for CASRLVRDSFHEQFF. The chain combines TRBV7-2 with TRBJ2-1; possibly TRBD1 for D (5 bases). Trimming left V 6 bases short and J 8 bases short, with 20 bases between. CDR1 and CDR2 from the germline V gene are SGHTA and FQGNSA. CDR3 length equals 15 residues.

CDR3 residues: CAWGPWRGLSGGYTF. CDR3 coding DNA: TGTGCCTGGGGACCGTGGAGGGGGCTTTCGGGCGGCTACACCTTC. The rearrangement links TRBV30 to TRBJ1-2; TRBD1 aligns across 7 bases. Germline V gene sequence: CDR1 GTSNPN, CDR2 SVGIG (reference sequence). The CDR3 covers 15 residues. Losses at the gene ends were 5 bases for V and 8 bases for J; bases not matched to a gene: 17.

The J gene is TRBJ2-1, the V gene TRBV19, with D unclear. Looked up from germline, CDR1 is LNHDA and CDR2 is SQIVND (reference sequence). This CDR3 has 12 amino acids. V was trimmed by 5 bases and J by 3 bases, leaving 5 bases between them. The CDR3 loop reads CASSDFYNEQFF. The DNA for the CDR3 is TGTGCCAGTAGTGACTTCTACAATGAGCAGTTCTTC. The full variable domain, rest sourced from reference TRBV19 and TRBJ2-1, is DGGITQSPKYLFRKEGQNVTLSCEQNLNHDAMYWYRQDPGQGLRLIYYSQIVNDFQKGDIAEGYSVSREKKESFPLTVTSAQKNPTAFYLCASSDFYNEQFFGPGTRLTVL.

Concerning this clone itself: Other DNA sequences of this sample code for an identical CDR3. CDR3 DNA: TGTGCCAGCAGCCAAGATAGGACTAGCGGTCCATACGAGCAGTACTTC. Its translation: CASSQDRTSGPYEQYF. The gene calls are TRBV4-2 and TRBJ2-7; 10 positions match TRBD2. From germline, CDR1 is LGHNA and CDR2 YNFKEQ. This CDR3 is 16 amino acids long. J gave up 4 bases and V 0 bases, and 6 bases lay outside the gene matches.

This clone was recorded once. The CDR3 loop is CASSLTAGRYNEQFF. DNA for the CDR3: TGTGCCAGCAGCTTAACAGCGGGGCGGTACAATGAGCAGTTCTTC. J is TRBJ2-1 and V is TRBV7-3; TRBD2 agrees at 7 bases. Trimming cost V 0 bases and J 4 bases; bases outside gene matches: 3. CDR3 length equals 15 residues. Germline assignment: CDR1 SGHTA and CDR2 FQGTGA.

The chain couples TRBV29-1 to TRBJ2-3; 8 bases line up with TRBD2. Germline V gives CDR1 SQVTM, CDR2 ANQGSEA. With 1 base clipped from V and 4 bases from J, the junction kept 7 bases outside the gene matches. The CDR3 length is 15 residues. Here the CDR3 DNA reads TGCAGCGTTGAAGTGCGGGAGGCCCCTCCAGATACGCAGTATTTT. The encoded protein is CSVEVREAPPDTQYF.